These 18 T cell receptor beta chains originate from one sample sequenced in a study of T cell changes during pregnancy in multiple sclerosis. The table came from immunoSEQ multiplex PCR; TCRdb's copy has only in-frame clones and leaves some out. The sample lists approximately 69,000 clones, more than 80% seen once, with approximately 2% in the top ten. Specimen: peripheral blood, collected in the second trimester of pregnancy. The receptors were gathered from a female donor in good health, enrolled as a control in a pregnancy study.

This clone was counted once. The gene calls are TRBV7-9 and TRBJ1-5; TRBD1 might be the D (6 bases). Germline loops: CDR1 SEHNR, CDR2 FQNEAQ (reference sequence). This CDR3 contains 13 residues. Trimming cost V 8 bases and J 5 bases, with 13 bases left between them. CDR3 amino acids: CASGRGGHQPQHF. Written as DNA, the CDR3 is TGTGCCAGCGGTAGGGGGGGCCATCAGCCCCAGCATTTT. Full variable domain (outside the CDR3, taken from reference TRBV7-9 and TRBJ1-5): DTGVSQNPRHKITKRGQNVTFRCDPISEHNRLYWYRQTLGQGPEFLTYFQNEAQLEKSRLLSDRFSAERPKGSFSTLEIQRTEQGDSAMYLCASGRGGHQPQHFGDGTRLSIL.

The chain combines TRBV7-2 with TRBJ1-5, with TRBD1 as a possible D gene (5 bases). Germline values: CDR1 SGHTA, CDR2 FQGNSA. V was cut by 7 bases and J by 4 bases, with 14 bases left in between. This CDR3 has 14 amino acids. CDR3 DNA sequence: TGTGCCAGCACCCAAAAGGGGCGGAATCAGCCCCAGCATTTT. Translating gives CASTQKGRNQPQHF.

This rearrangement joins TRBV6-1 to TRBJ2-3; no clear D gene. V was trimmed by 4 bases and J by 6 bases, leaving 5 bases between them. CDR3 size: 11 residues. Germline-derived CDR1 and CDR2 are MNHNS and SASEGT. CDR3 nucleotides: TGTGCCAGCAGTGGCAGGGATACGCAGTATTTT. The encoded protein is CASSGRDTQYF.

This clone has only a few counts. The CDR3 nucleotides are TGTGCCACCAGCAGGGGGACAGGGGGGAATCAGCCCCAGCATTTT. This sequence encodes CATSRGTGGNQPQHF. The rearrangement joins TRBV15 to TRBJ1-5, with 11 positions matching TRBD1. V was clipped by 3 bases and J by 4 bases; unmatched bases: 2. CDR3 size: 15 residues. Germline V gene data show CDR1 as LNHNV and CDR2 as YYDKDF (reference sequence).

Worth noting for this clone: In the same sample, other DNA sequences code for this CDR3. The chain recombines TRBV18 with TRBJ1-2, with D possibly TRBD1 on 6 matching bases. The CDR3 is 13 residues long. CDR1 and CDR2 (germline): KGHSH, LQKENI. Trimming stripped 6 bases from V and 2 bases from J, with 10 bases between. CDR3 protein: CASSPDRNYGYTF. CDR3 sequence (DNA): TGTGCCAGCTCGCCCGACAGGAACTATGGCTACACCTTC.

The chain links TRBV7-2 to TRBJ1-4; D is unclear. This CDR3 has 15 amino acids. The V gene's germline CDR1 is SGHTA and CDR2 FQGNSA. Trimming took 1 base from V and 4 from J, leaving 10 bases between them. This chain's CDR3 is CASSLGAGLNEKLFF. In DNA, the CDR3 is TGTGCCAGCAGCTTAGGGGCCGGCCTTAATGAAAAACTGTTTTTT.

This chain connects TRBV25-1 to TRBJ1-2; maybe TRBD1 (5 bases). CDR1 MGHDK and CDR2 SYGVNS come from the germline V gene. This CDR3 comprises 17 residues. The V end lost 3 bases, the J end lost 2 bases, and 19 bases lay between the germline ends. This CDR3 reads CASSEGLGGIGNYGYTF. CDR3 coding DNA: TGTGCCAGCAGTGAGGGCCTGGGGGGGATCGGCAACTATGGCTACACCTTC.

This clone has a handful of counts. Different DNA sequences within this sample yield the same CDR3. This chain uses TRBV29-1 with TRBJ1-1, with no clear D. The CDR3 sequence is 12 residues long. Trimming took 3 bases from V and 1 from J, leaving 6 bases between them. Germline lookup yields CDR1 SQVTM and CDR2 ANQGSEA. The CDR3 DNA reads as TGCAGCGTTGACAGAGGGAACACTGAAGCTTTCTTT. Its protein is CSVDRGNTEAFF.

The chain is built from TRBV2 and TRBJ2-5; tentative D call: TRBD2 (6 bases). CDR3 size: 13 residues. Germline V gene lookup returns CDR1 SNHLY and CDR2 FYNNEI. Trimming shortened V by 5 bases and J by 4 bases, and 11 bases separated the two germline ends. Written as DNA, the CDR3 is TGTGCCAGCAGTTACGGGGGTGGAGAGACCCAGTACTTC. It yields the protein CASSYGGGETQYF.

CDR3 protein: CASSYEQGREKLFF. The CDR3 DNA reads as TGTGCCAGCAGTTACGAACAGGGGCGGGAAAAACTGTTTTTT. The gene calls are TRBV6-5 and TRBJ1-4; TRBD1 aligns across 7 bases. This CDR3 comprises 14 residues. Germline V gene sequence: CDR1 MNHEY, CDR2 SVGAGI. The ends lost 2 bases at V and 8 bases at J; junction bases unmatched: 5.

This chain joins TRBV12-5 and TRBJ2-3; D unresolved. CDR1 LGHNT and CDR2 FRNRAP come from the germline V gene. Trimming pared 4 bases from V and 6 bases from J, leaving 8 bases between. The CDR3 covers 12 residues. The DNA for the CDR3 is TGTGCTAGTGGTTCCGAGGTGGATACGCAGTATTTT. Its translation: CASGSEVDTQYF. Combining the CDR3 with reference TRBV12-5 and TRBJ2-3 gives the whole variable domain DARVTQTPRHKVTEMGQEVTMRCQPILGHNTVFWYRQTMMQGLELLAYFRNRAPLDDSGMPKDRFSAEMPDATLATLKIQPSEPRDSAVYFCASGSEVDTQYFGPGTRLTVL.

The gene calls are TRBV7-9 and TRBJ1-1, with TRBD1 matching over 7 bases. Germline CDR1 SEHNR, CDR2 FQNEAQ (reference sequence). The ends lost 2 bases at V and 3 bases at J; junction bases unmatched: 6. The CDR3 contains 15 residues. The CDR3 coding sequence is TGTGCCAGCAGCTTATACAGGGGAGAGGACACTGAAGCTTTCTTT. Its translation: CASSLYRGEDTEAFF. Combining the CDR3 with reference TRBV7-9 and TRBJ1-1 gives the whole variable domain DTGVSQNPRHKITKRGQNVTFRCDPISEHNRLYWYRQTLGQGPEFLTYFQNEAQLEKSRLLSDRFSAERPKGSFSTLEIQRTEQGDSAMYLCASSLYRGEDTEAFFGQGTRLTVV.

The chain is built from TRBV10-3 and TRBJ2-2; D perhaps matches TRBD2 (5 bases). The CDR3 extends over 14 amino acids. Trimming removed 0 bases at V and 4 bases at J, with 6 bases between. CDR1 and CDR2 (germline): ENHRY, SYGVKD. CDR3 protein: CAISESGGTGELFF. CDR3 DNA: TGTGCCATCAGTGAGTCCGGAGGCACCGGGGAGCTGTTTTTT.

V usage is TRBV7-2 and J usage is TRBJ1-1; no clear D gene. This CDR3 has 15 residues. Germline-derived CDR1 and CDR2 are SGHTA and FQGNSA. V lost 1 base to trimming and J lost 5 bases, with 14 bases between them. This CDR3 is CASSLVAQSGTEAFF. The CDR3 bases are TGTGCCAGCAGCTTAGTAGCCCAAAGTGGAACTGAAGCTTTCTTT.

V is TRBV18 and J is TRBJ1-6; TRBD1 is a possible D gene (5 bases). Trimming stripped 5 bases from V and 7 bases from J, with 18 bases between. The CDR3 covers 16 residues. Germline CDR1 and CDR2: KGHSH and LQKENI. CDR3 in amino acids: CASSIQARAVNSPLHF. In nucleotides, the CDR3 is TGTGCCAGCTCAATACAGGCACGGGCGGTGAATTCACCCCTCCACTTT.

The chain employs TRBV7-3 and TRBJ1-1; D is perhaps TRBD1 (6 bases). The CDR3 has 15 residues. Between the trimmed V and J ends, which lost 1 base and 4 bases, there was a span of 13 bases. CDR1 and CDR2 (germline): SGHTA, FQGTGA. DNA of the CDR3: TGTGCCAGCAGCTTAAGTGGGGGCTCCGGCACTGAAGCTTTCTTT. Translation: CASSLSGGSGTEAFF.

The rearrangement links TRBV7-9 to TRBJ2-5; 7 nucleotides line up with TRBD1. V trimming: 8 bases; J trimming: 4 bases; junction bases outside the gene matches: 10. Germline CDR1 is SEHNR and CDR2 is FQNEAQ (reference sequence). This CDR3 has 14 amino acids. This CDR3 reads CASVEGGLRETQYF. CDR3 coding DNA: TGTGCCAGCGTGGAAGGGGGCCTACGAGAGACCCAGTACTTC.

The V gene is TRBV6-1, the J gene TRBJ1-2; unclear D gene. This CDR3 contains 15 residues. Deletions cut 9 bases from V and 0 bases from J, with 17 bases between. Germline V gene sequence: CDR1 MNHNS, CDR2 SASEGT. CDR3 in amino acids: CASTRASNSNYGYTF. DNA for the CDR3: TGTGCCAGTACGAGGGCTTCAAATTCTAACTATGGCTACACCTTC.